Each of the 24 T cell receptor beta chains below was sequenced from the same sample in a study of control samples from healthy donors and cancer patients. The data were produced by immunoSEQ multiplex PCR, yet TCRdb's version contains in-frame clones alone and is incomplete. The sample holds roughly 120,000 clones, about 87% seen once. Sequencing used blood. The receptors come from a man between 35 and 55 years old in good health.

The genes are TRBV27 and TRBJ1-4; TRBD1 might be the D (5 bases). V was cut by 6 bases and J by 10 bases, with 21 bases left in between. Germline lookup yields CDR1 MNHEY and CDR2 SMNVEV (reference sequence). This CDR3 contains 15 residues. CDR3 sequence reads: CASSPGRGGSGKLFF. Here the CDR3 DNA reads TGTGCCAGCAGCCCGGGTCGGGGCGGTTCGGGAAAACTGTTTTTT.

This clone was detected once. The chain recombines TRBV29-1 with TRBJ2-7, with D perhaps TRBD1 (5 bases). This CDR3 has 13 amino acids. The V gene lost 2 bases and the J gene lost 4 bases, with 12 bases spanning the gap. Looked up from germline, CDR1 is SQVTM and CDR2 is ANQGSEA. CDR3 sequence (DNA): TGCAGCGTTGAAAATCGGCAGGGTTACGAGCAGTACTTC. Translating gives CSVENRQGYEQYF.

The DNA of the CDR3 is TGTGCCAGCAGCTTAGGGAGAGGCGGACTCGCCTACGAGCAGTACTTC. Its translation: CASSLGRGGLAYEQYF. The genes are TRBV7-9 and TRBJ2-7, with D tentatively TRBD2 (5 bases). The CDR3 length is 16 residues. Trimming cost V 1 base and J 2 bases, with 15 bases left between them. Germline-derived CDR1 and CDR2 are SEHNR and FQNEAQ (reference sequence). The complete variable domain, with remaining parts taken from reference TRBV7-9 and TRBJ2-7, reads DTGVSQNPRHKITKRGQNVTFRCDPISEHNRLYWYRQTLGQGPEFLTYFQNEAQLEKSRLLSDRFSAERPKGSFSTLEIQRTEQGDSAMYLCASSLGRGGLAYEQYFGPGTRLTVT.

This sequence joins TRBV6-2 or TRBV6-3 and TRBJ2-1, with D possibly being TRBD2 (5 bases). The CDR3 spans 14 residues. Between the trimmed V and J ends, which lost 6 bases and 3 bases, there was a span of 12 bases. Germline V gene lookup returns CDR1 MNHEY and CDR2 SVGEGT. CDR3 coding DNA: TGTGCCAGCAGCCTACTAGTTAGCTACAATGAGCAGTTCTTC. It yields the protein CASSLLVSYNEQFF.

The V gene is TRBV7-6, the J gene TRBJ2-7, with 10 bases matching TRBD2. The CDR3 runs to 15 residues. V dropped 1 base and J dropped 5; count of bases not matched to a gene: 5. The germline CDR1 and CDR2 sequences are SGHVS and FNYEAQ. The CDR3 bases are TGTGCCAGCAGCTTAGTAGCGGGGGGAGTCGACGAGCAGTACTTC. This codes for CASSLVAGGVDEQYF.

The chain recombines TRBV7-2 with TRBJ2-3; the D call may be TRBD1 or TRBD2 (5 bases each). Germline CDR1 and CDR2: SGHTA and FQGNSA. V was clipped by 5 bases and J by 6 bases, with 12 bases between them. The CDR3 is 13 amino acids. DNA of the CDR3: TGTGCCAGCAGCAACGGGGCTTCTGATACGCAGTATTTT. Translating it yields CASSNGASDTQYF.

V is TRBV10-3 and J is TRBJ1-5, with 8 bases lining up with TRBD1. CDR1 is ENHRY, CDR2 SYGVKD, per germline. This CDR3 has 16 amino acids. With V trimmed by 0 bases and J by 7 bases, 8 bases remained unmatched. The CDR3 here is CAISESGRGQGQPQHF. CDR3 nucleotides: TGTGCCATCAGTGAGTCGGGCAGGGGGCAGGGACAGCCCCAGCATTTT.

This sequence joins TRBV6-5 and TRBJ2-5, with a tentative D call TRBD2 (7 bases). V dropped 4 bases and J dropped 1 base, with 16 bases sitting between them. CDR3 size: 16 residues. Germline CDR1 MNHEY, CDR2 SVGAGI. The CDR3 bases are TGTGCCAGCAGTTTAAGGGAGGGGGGGCCCCAAGAGACCCAGTACTTC. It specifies CASSLREGGPQETQYF.

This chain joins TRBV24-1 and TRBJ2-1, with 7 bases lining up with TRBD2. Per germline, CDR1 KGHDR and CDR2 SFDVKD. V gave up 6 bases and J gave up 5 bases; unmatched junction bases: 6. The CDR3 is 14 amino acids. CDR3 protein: CATSFSGAHNEQFF. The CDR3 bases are TGTGCCACCAGTTTCAGCGGGGCGCACAATGAGCAGTTCTTC.

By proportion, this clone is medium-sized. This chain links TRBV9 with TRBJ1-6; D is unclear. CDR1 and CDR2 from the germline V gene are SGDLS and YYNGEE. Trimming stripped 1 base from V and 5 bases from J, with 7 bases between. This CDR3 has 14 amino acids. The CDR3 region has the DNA TGTGCCAGCAGCGTAAATATAGATAATTCACCCCTCCACTTT. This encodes CASSVNIDNSPLHF.

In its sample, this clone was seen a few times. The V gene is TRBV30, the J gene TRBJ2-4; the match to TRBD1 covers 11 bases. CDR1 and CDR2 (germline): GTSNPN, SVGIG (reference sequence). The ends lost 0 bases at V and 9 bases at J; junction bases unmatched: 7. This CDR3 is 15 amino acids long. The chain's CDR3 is CAWSVQDRGRVIQYF. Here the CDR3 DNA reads TGTGCCTGGAGTGTGCAGGACAGGGGGCGAGTCATTCAGTACTTC.

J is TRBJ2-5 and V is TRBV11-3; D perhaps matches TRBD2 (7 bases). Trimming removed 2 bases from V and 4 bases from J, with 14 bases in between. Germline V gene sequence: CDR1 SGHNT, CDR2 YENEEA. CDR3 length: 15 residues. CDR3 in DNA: TGTGCCAGCAGCTTAAAGGGGGGGGAACCAGAGACCCAGTACTTC. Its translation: CASSLKGGEPETQYF.

The CDR3, as DNA: TGTGCCAGCAGCTTAAACAGGGGTAGAGGTGAAAAACTGTTTTTT. Encoded protein: CASSLNRGRGEKLFF. The rearrangement uses TRBV7-6 and TRBJ1-4; 7 nucleotides line up with TRBD1. Unmatched junction bases numbered 7, after V lost 2 bases and J lost 7 bases. The CDR3 is 15 residues long. The V gene's germline CDR1 is SGHVS and CDR2 FNYEAQ.

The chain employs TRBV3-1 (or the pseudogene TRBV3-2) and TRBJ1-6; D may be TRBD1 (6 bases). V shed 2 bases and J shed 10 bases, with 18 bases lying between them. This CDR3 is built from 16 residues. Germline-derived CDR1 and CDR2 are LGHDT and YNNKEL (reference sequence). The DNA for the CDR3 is TGTGCCAGCAGCCAATTCTCGACAGGAAAGGGATCACCCCTCCACTTT. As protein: CASSQFSTGKGSPLHF.

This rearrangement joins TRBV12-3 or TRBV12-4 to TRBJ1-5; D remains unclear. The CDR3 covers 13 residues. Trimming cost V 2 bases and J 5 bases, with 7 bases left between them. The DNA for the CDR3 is TGTGCCAGCAGTTTATCAGGATATCAGCCCCAGCATTTT. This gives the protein CASSLSGYQPQHF.

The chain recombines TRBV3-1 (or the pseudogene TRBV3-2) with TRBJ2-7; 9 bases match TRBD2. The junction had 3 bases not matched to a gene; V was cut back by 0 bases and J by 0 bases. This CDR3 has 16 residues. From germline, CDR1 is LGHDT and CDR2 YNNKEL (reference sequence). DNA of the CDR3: TGTGCCAGCAGCCAAGATGCTAGCGGGGCCTCCTACGAGCAGTACTTC. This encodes CASSQDASGASYEQYF.

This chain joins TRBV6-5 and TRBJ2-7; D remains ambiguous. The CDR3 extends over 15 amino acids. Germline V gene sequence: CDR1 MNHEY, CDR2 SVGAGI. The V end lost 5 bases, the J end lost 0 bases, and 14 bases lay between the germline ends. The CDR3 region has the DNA TGTGCCAGCAGTCCCCTTTCTGGTTACTCCTACGAGCAGTACTTC. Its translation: CASSPLSGYSYEQYF.

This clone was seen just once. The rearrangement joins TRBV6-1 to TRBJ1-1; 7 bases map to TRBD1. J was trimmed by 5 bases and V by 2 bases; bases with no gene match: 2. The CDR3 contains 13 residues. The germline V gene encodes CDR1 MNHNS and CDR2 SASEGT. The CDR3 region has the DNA TGTGCCAGCAGTGAACAGACAGGGACTGAAGCTTTCTTT. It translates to CASSEQTGTEAFF.

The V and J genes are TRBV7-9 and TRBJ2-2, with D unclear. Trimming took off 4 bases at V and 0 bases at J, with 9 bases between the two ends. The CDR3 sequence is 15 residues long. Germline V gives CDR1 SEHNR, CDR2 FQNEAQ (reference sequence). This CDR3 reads CASSSDAPNTGELFF. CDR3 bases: TGTGCCAGCAGCTCCGACGCCCCGAACACCGGGGAGCTGTTTTTT.

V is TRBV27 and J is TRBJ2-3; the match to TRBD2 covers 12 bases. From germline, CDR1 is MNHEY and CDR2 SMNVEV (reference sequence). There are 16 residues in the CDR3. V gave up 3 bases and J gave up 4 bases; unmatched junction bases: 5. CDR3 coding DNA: TGTGCCAGCAGTTTTTCCCTAGCGGGGGGGGCAGATACGCAGTATTTT. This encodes CASSFSLAGGADTQYF.

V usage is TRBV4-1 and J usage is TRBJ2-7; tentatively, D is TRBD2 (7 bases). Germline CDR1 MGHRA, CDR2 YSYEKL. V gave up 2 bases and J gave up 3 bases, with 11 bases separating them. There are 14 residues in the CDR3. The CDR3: CASSQPGGLYEQYF. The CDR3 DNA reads TGCGCCAGCAGCCAACCCGGGGGGCTCTACGAGCAGTACTTC.

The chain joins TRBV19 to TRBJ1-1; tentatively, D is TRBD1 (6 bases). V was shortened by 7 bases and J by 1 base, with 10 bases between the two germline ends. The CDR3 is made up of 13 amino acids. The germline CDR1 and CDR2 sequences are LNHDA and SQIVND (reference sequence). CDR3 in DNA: TGTGCCAGTACCCTAGGGGGGAACACTGAAGCTTTCTTT. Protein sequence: CASTLGGNTEAFF.

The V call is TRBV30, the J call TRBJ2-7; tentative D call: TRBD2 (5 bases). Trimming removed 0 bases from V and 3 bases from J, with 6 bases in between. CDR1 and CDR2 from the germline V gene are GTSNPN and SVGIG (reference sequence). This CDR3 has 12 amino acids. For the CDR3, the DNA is TGTGCCTGGAGTGTGGCGGGCTACGAGCAGTACTTC. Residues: CAWSVAGYEQYF.

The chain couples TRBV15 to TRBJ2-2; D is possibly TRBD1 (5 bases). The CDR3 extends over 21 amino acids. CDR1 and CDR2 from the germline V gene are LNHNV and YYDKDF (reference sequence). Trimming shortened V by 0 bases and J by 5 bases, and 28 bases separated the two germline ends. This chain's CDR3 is CATSRDSAELGLAGLTGELFF. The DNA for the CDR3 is TGTGCCACCAGCAGAGATTCTGCAGAACTTGGGTTGGCAGGGTTGACCGGGGAGCTGTTTTTT.